Detailed here is one T cell receptor beta chain. CDR3 length: 13 amino acids. V lost 2 bases and J 4 bases, leaving 9 bases between the germline ends. The germline V gene encodes CDR1 SGHRS and CDR2 YFSETQ. The repertoire was sequenced with immunoSEQ multiplex PCR; TCRdb's copy has only in-frame clones and lacks some. Altogether roughly 80,000 clones are present, roughly 90% being singletons, with the ten largest covering 5.5%. This entry is derived from a study of control samples from healthy donors and cancer patients. This TCR was recovered from a man aged 50 to 60 in good health. This chain connects TRBV5-1 to TRBJ1-1; D not resolved. The sequenced sample was blood. The CDR3 nucleotides are TGCGCCAGCAGCTTTGGGGATTCCACTGAAGCTTTCTTT. This encodes CASSFGDSTEAFF. Full variable domain (outside the CDR3, taken from reference TRBV5-1 and TRBJ1-1): KAGVTQTPRYLIKTRGQQVTLSCSPISGHRSVSWYQQTPGQGLQFLFEYFSETQRNKGNFPGRFSGRQFSNSRSEMNVSTLELGDSALYLCASSFGDSTEAFFGQGTRLTVV.